This T cell receptor (beta chain) was sequenced in a study of cytomegalovirus exposure and HLA in healthy donors. As for the study in general: Inside one of the first data releases sat around 86 million unique TCRs taken from HLA-typed donors.

CDR3 length: 13 amino acids. Trimming left V 6 bases short and J 7 bases short, with 13 bases between. The germline gives CDR1 SNHLY, CDR2 FYNNEI. The study ran its PCR with 60 Vbeta and 13 Jbeta primers. Sequencing was performed with immunoSEQ multiplex PCR; in TCRdb, only in-frame clones are kept and a portion is missing. The sample holds over 200,000 clones, about 84% seen once. Donors consisted of healthy bone marrow donors. The clonotype was recovered from a human donor in good health. The rearrangement joins TRBV2 to TRBJ1-5; D possibly corresponds to TRBD1 (5 bases). The sequenced sample consisted of PBMCs. CDR3 nucleotides: TGTGCCAGCAGGGGGCAGTCCCAGCAGCCCCAGCATTTT. Its protein product is CASRGQSQQPQHF. Full variable domain (rest looked up from reference TRBV2 and TRBJ1-5): EPEVTQTPSHQVTQMGQEVILRCVPISNHLYFYWYRQILGQKVEFLVSFYNNEISEKSEIFDDQFSVERPDGSNFTLKIRSTKLEDSAMYFCASRGQSQQPQHFGDGTRLSIL.